This TCR beta chain was captured in a study of blood T cells in healthy people across ages. General study findings and limits: Correlation between TCR beta diversity and naive T cell percentage was strong.

A second PCR, run for roughly 7 to 12 cycles, used a sample-barcoded 5' primer plus a J-beta primer mix. A tag from a template-switch adaptor with 12 random nucleotides marked each cDNA molecule. One entry per CDR3 protein results from TCRdb running MiXCR on the 5' RACE reads. Among about 750,000 distinct CDR3 sequences listed, approximately 53% were seen once. As concerns this clonotype: Antigen unknown. Relative to the germline gene, one junction end is altered; a read error may explain this.

The CDR3 totals 15 residues. The germline CDR1 and CDR2 sequences are SGHAT and FQDESV (reference sequence). About 9.6 milliliters of peripheral blood were drawn from each donor into EDTA-treated tubes. The sequencing input was blood. The chain links TRBV11-1 to TRBJ2-1; TRBD2 aligns across 12 bases. The clonotype originates from a man older than 75 in good health. The CDR3 nucleotides read TGCGCCAGCAGTCCGAGACTAGCGGGAGCGGTAGAGCAGTTCTTC. This sequence encodes CASSPRLAGAVEQFF.